Listed below are T cell receptor beta chains from one sample, sequenced in a study of blood T cell repertoires in COVID-19. The table came from immunoSEQ multiplex PCR; TCRdb's copy has only in-frame clones and leaves some out. The sample lists 210,000 or so clones, roughly 89% seen once, with around 7% in the top ten. The sample taken for sequencing was peripheral blood. The receptors originated from a man between 40 and 49 years old with acute or convalescent COVID-19. Each CDR3 is given with its conserved first and last residue. Clone size is stated in some rows and not others, as once, few, many or a class when expanded.

>TRBV3-1/TRBV3-2|.
CASSQVSFGGLSSYEQYF
>TRBV18|.
CASSSSADTQYF
>TRBV12-3/TRBV12-4|.
CASSPNLRGKLFF
>TRBV3-1/TRBV3-2|.
CASSQAEGQGNFF
>TRBV6-5|.
CASSYSRAFYGYTF
>TRBV5-4|.
CASSSGSTDTQYF
>TRBV20-1|.
CSASAGTGYHEQYF
>TRBV25-1|few
CASSVSSSYGYTF
>TRBV6-5|.
CASPRDSNYEQYF
>TRBV6-5|.
CASRRDSNYGYTF
>TRBV19|.
CASSIEGRNTEAFF
>TRBV19|.
CASSIFRTGNLLNTEAFF
>TRBV27|.
CASSFRENQPQHF
>TRBV11-2|.
CASSFSPLLAGGNNEQFF
>TRBV10-3|.
CAISLIGTQGADTEAFF
>TRBV28|.
CASYKQGPYEQYF
>TRBV6-1|.
CASSERLTGAGEQYF
>TRBV27|.
CASSAYRVRTDTQYF
>TRBV29-1|.
CSVEMPAGGPYEQYF
>TRBV6-2/TRBV6-3|.
CASSYKRLAGANRETDTQYF
>TRBV27|.
CASSRTGGEETQYF
>TRBV13|.
CASSPPERENGYTF
>TRBV4-3|once
CASSQDWTGAVEAFF
>TRBV14|.
CASSQYKGAPSYEQYF
>TRBV7-2|once
CASSLGSSGASYEQYF
>TRBV6-1|.
CASSEVSSGGGKETQYF
>TRBV30|.
CASETGSLGYTF
>TRBV27|.
CASSWRGNTEAFF